A selection of T cell receptor beta chains follows, all from one sample in a study of vaccination effects on CD4 cells after COVID-19. Their recognized antigens are unknown. This table comes from immunoSEQ multiplex PCR, and its TCRdb copy is limited to in-frame clones, with some not included. The sample lists tens of thousands of clones, approximately 79% seen once, with more than 2% in the top ten. Specimen: CD4+ T cells from PBMCs cultured with HCoV-229E spike peptides, collected before COVID-19 vaccination. These receptors were collected from a human donor who received a COVID-19 vaccine. Each CDR3 is given with its conserved first and last residue.

V gene,CDR3 protein
TRBV6-5,CASLGRGAKNIQYF
TRBV24-1,CATSDPARPGYTF
TRBV30,CAWRMGLSGANVLTF
TRBV5-1,CASSLVGTEAFF
TRBV12-5,CASGRSGGDEQFF
TRBV6-6,CASRQGQRSNQPQHF
TRBV7-9,CASSLVGTGGTDTQYF
TRBV15,CATSRDVGEGELFF
TRBV5-4,CASSLEGGGGNEQFF
TRBV7-2,CASSFYGRGPGTDTQYF
TRBV2,CASSGRGGAYQPQHF
TRBV5-1,CASSLGGGETQYF
TRBV5-1,CASRWTGDWDEKLFF
TRBV3-1/TRBV3-2,CASSSTGPGNTIYF
TRBV6-2/TRBV6-3,CASSYTGRDWETQYF
TRBV25-1,CASSDGPFRGYTF
TRBV19,CASSMLLLLQREKLFF
TRBV5-8,CASSWVAVRADIQYF
TRBV5-5,CASSLVDRAPYGYTF
TRBV7-2,CASSFTTSSEQFF
TRBV6-5,CASRRSYNEKLFF
TRBV3-1/TRBV3-2,CASSQFLLSGQRQSEQFF
TRBV7-2,CASSPQNTYGYTF
TRBV5-1,CASSRGQGEKLFF
TRBV18,CASSPGRLRTSSYNSPLHF
TRBV6-5,CASSRMRQGPVEAFF
TRBV2,CASRGQGGLTEAFF
TRBV5-1,CASSLALAASTDTQYF
TRBV5-1,CASSLGLADNEQFF
TRBV24-1,CATSGSQGLEPQHF
TRBV19,CASSTRGSQNTGELFF
TRBV6-1,CASSENIEGQFF
TRBV11-1,CASSRREPLHF
TRBV19,CASSMTGQGNIQYF